What follows is one T cell receptor beta chain and its context. This record comes from a study of shared clonotypes between healthy human individuals. Sequenced by immunoSEQ multiplex PCR; TCRdb stores in-frame clones only, minus some. In the table there are roughly 2 million clones, about 94% of which are singletons. This CDR3 spans 14 amino acids. CDR1 and CDR2 from the germline V gene are SGHRS and YFSETQ. Trimming left V 2 bases short and J 2 bases short, with 9 bases between. Nashville, Tennessee was home to all donors, each a Caucasian adult. The sequence derives from a man aged 18 to 30 in good health. The rearrangement joins TRBV5-1 to TRBJ2-3; perhaps TRBD2 as D (7 bases). Material: naive CD4+ T cells sorted from blood. Subset given: CD45RA+ positively selected. The CDR3 bases are TGCGCCAGCAGCTTAGCGGGACACACAGATACGCAGTATTTT. Amino acid sequence: CASSLAGHTDTQYF.